The T cell receptor beta chain described here comes from a study of early T cells in non-severe SARS-CoV-2 infection. Individually, cDNA molecules had unique molecular identifiers attached to them. MiXCR, applied by TCRdb to the 5' RACE reads, yields one record per CDR3 protein. Of around 67,000 distinct CDR3 sequences detected, 11% appear once; the ten largest clones hold about 4.1%. In this sample, this clonotype turned up a few times. Sequenced input: whole blood. The sequence derives from an adult who was a healthcare worker with PCR-confirmed SARS-CoV-2 infection or an uninfected control (not recorded which).

This chain's CDR3 is CASSYQGSSYEQYF. The CDR3 nucleotides read TGTGCCAGCAGTTACCAGGGGAGCTCCTACGAGCAGTACTTC. V and J are TRBV6-2 or TRBV6-3 and TRBJ2-7, with D perhaps TRBD1 (6 bases). Trimming took off 2 bases at V and 0 bases at J, with 8 bases between the two ends. Germline assignment: CDR1 MNHEY and CDR2 SVGEGT. The CDR3 runs to 14 residues.